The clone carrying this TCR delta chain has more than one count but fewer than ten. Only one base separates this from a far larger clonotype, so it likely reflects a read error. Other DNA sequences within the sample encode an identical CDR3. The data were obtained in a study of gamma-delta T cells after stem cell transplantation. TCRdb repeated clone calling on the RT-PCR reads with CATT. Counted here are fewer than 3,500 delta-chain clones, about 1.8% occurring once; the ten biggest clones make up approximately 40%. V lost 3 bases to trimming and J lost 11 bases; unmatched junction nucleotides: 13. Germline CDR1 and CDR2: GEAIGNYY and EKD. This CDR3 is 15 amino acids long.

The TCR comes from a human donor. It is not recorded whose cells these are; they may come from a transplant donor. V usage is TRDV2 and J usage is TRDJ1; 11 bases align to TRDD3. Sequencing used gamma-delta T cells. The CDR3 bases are TGTGCCTGTGACCTACTGGGGGATAGGGGAGACGGGCTCATCTTT. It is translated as CACDLLGDRGDGLIF.